These 27 T cell receptor beta chains share one sample of origin, sequenced in a study of beta chain features in type 1 diabetes. Sequenced material consisted of expressed TCRB transcripts (all of the isolated RNA was reverse transcribed). Clones were read by immunoSEQ multiplex PCR, and TCRdb kept only the in-frame ones, dropping some. Of a few hundred thousand clones listed, around a quarter are singletons. The sample was central memory CD4+ T cells from blood. These receptors all come from a man younger than 40 in good health.

This clone was recorded a few times. In DNA form, the CDR3 reads TGCAGCGTCGGAATCGGGACAGGGGGCTACGAGCAGTACTTC. Translating it yields CSVGIGTGGYEQYF. The chain is built from TRBV29-1 and TRBJ2-7; 11 bases fit TRBD1. There are 14 residues in the CDR3. Per the germline V gene, CDR1 is SQVTM and CDR2 is ANQGSEA. V was clipped by 6 bases and J by 3 bases; unmatched bases: 7.

The chain has TRBV29-1 and TRBJ2-3; D may match TRBD1 or TRBD2 (7 bases each). The CDR3 totals 14 residues. Deletions cut 1 base from V and 2 bases from J, with 10 bases between. Germline V lookup: CDR1 SQVTM, CDR2 ANQGSEA. The CDR3 region is CSVEGEGATDTQYF. CDR3 DNA sequence: TGCAGCGTTGAAGGGGAGGGGGCCACAGATACGCAGTATTTT.

This clone was seen only a few times. This chain connects TRBV2 to TRBJ2-3; 9 nucleotides match TRBD1. Germline V gives CDR1 SNHLY, CDR2 FYNNEI. V lost 6 bases, J lost 4 bases, and 8 bases stayed unmatched. This CDR3 region has 15 residues. For the CDR3, the DNA is TGTGCCAGCAGCCTCAACAGGGGGCGGGCAGATACGCAGTATTTT. This codes for CASSLNRGRADTQYF.

This clone has a handful of counts. The rearrangement links TRBV30 to TRBJ1-2; maybe TRBD1 (5 bases). The CDR3 extends over 14 amino acids. Germline CDR1 reads GTSNPN; CDR2 reads SVGIG (reference sequence). V was trimmed by 0 bases and J by 1 base, leaving 9 bases between them. The CDR3 nucleotides are TGTGCCTGGAGTGTAACAGGAGTTAACTATGGCTACACCTTC. Encoded protein: CAWSVTGVNYGYTF.

The chain carries TRBV13 and TRBJ2-7, with 8 nucleotides matching TRBD1. The CDR3 has 16 residues. Germline V gene lookup returns CDR1 PRHDT and CDR2 FYEKMQ (reference sequence). V was clipped by 4 bases and J by 2 bases; unmatched bases: 10. CDR3 coding DNA: TGTGCCAGCAGCTCGACTCAGGGGGCCGTGACCTACGAGCAGTACTTC. It specifies CASSSTQGAVTYEQYF.

This clone was seen repeatedly, ten times or more. V and J are TRBV4-2 and TRBJ2-1; no clear D gene. This CDR3 comprises 14 residues. The V end lost 4 bases, the J end lost 6 bases, and 13 bases lay between the germline ends. CDR1 is LGHNA and CDR2 is YNFKEQ in the germline V gene. CDR3 DNA: TGTGCCAGCAGCCCTCAGATAGGGTCCAATGAGCAGTTCTTC. Encoded protein: CASSPQIGSNEQFF.

Concerning this clone: Compared with germline, one end of the junction differs, possibly owing to a read error. The chain combines TRBV28 with TRBJ2-6, with 7 bases lining up with TRBD1. The CDR3 is 16 amino acids. The germline V gene encodes CDR1 MDHEN and CDR2 SYDVKM. The CDR3 nucleotides read TGTGCCAGCAGCCGAAAGGGACAGCCTGGGGCCAACGTTCTGACTTTC. Its protein product is CASSRKGQPGANVLTF.

This clone was counted many times. V gene TRBV12-2 combines with J gene TRBJ2-7; the table's D call, TRBD1, has no DNA check behind it. TRBV12-2 is annotated as a pseudogene. The CDR3 spans 15 residues. The CDR3 here is CASRSPGDRAHEQYF. CDR3 nucleotide sequence: TGTGCAAGTCGTTCCCCAGGGGACAGGGCGCACGAGCAGTACTTC.

V usage is TRBV2 and J usage is TRBJ1-6; D is undetermined. V lost 2 bases to trimming and J lost 1 base, with 12 bases between them. This CDR3 region has 17 residues. Germline CDR1 reads SNHLY; CDR2 reads FYNNEI. The CDR3: CASSEIALRSYNSPLHF. Written as DNA, the CDR3 is TGTGCCAGCAGTGAAATCGCCCTGCGATCCTATAATTCACCCCTCCACTTT.

This clone was counted between two and nine times. The rearrangement links TRBV11-2 to TRBJ2-3; possible D gene TRBD2, 6 bases. V was pared by 1 base and J by 1 base, with 9 bases between. The V gene's germline CDR1 is SGHAT and CDR2 FQNNGV. CDR3 length: 15 amino acids. The CDR3 bases are TGTGCCAGCAGCTTAGCGGGAGCGCGCACAGATACGCAGTATTTT. Its translation: CASSLAGARTDTQYF. The whole variable domain, remainder taken from reference TRBV11-2 and TRBJ2-3, is EAGVAQSPRYKIIEKRQSVAFWCNPISGHATLYWYQQILGQGPKLLIQFQNNGVVDDSQLPKDRFSAERLKGVDSTLKIQPAKLEDSAVYLCASSLAGARTDTQYFGPGTRLTVL.

The chain links TRBV29-1 to TRBJ2-3; TRBD1 agrees at 8 bases. The V gene end was trimmed by 1 base and the J gene end by 2 bases; junction bases not matched to a gene: 5. Germline CDR1 SQVTM, CDR2 ANQGSEA. The CDR3 runs to 15 residues. CDR3 sequence reads: CSVEGAGGATDTQYF. The DNA of the CDR3 is TGCAGCGTTGAAGGTGCAGGGGGCGCCACAGATACGCAGTATTTT.

This rearrangement joins TRBV27 to TRBJ1-2; D gene ambiguous. Trimming took 5 bases from V and 1 from J, leaving 8 bases between them. The CDR3 loop spans 13 amino acids. Germline V CDR1 and CDR2: MNHEY, SMNVEV (reference sequence). The CDR3 region is CASSTWGNYGYTF. CDR3 in DNA: TGTGCCAGCAGTACATGGGGTAACTATGGCTACACCTTC.

The chain couples TRBV6-5 to TRBJ1-5; perhaps TRBD1 as D (6 bases). The length of the CDR3 is 15 residues. Germline CDR1 reads MNHEY; CDR2 reads SVGAGI. V lost 2 bases to trimming and J lost 2 bases, with 10 bases between them. The CDR3 loop is CASSYVSGGNQPQHF. As DNA, the CDR3 is TGTGCCAGCAGTTACGTTTCAGGGGGCAATCAGCCCCAGCATTTT.

This clone has a count of ten or more. The V call is TRBV30, the J call TRBJ2-3; tentative D call: TRBD2 (7 bases). V was cut by 0 bases and J by 4 bases, with 14 bases left in between. The germline V gene has CDR1 GTSNPN and CDR2 SVGIG (reference sequence). CDR3 length equals 15 residues. The CDR3 protein is CAWSVQGGGPDTQYF. CDR3 DNA sequence: TGTGCCTGGAGTGTACAAGGGGGGGGGCCAGATACGCAGTATTTT.

This clone was recorded a few times. The chain links TRBV5-4 to TRBJ1-4; D is ambiguous. Deletions cut 3 bases from V and 2 bases from J, with 11 bases between. The length of the CDR3 is 15 residues. Germline-derived CDR1 and CDR2 are SGHNT and YYREEE (reference sequence). This chain's CDR3 is CASSSPRDTNEKLFF. As DNA, the CDR3 is TGTGCCAGCAGCTCGCCCAGAGATACTAATGAAAAACTGTTTTTT.

This rearrangement joins TRBV7-9 to TRBJ1-3, with a weak D call TRBD1 (5 bases). This CDR3 spans 14 amino acids. Germline CDR1 SEHNR, CDR2 FQNEAQ (reference sequence). Trimming removed 5 bases from V and 0 bases from J, with 8 bases in between. CDR3 in amino acids: CASSNRTSGNTIYF. In nucleotides, the CDR3 is TGTGCCAGCAGCAACAGGACCTCTGGAAACACCATATATTTT.

The V gene is TRBV5-1, the J gene TRBJ2-3, with TRBD1 matching over 9 bases. V lost 3 bases to trimming and J lost 1 base; unmatched junction nucleotides: 3. CDR3 size: 15 residues. Germline CDR1 SGHRS, CDR2 YFSETQ. The CDR3 nucleotides are TGCGCCAGCAGCTACAGGGGGCTGGGCACAGATACGCAGTATTTT. It codes for CASSYRGLGTDTQYF.

J is TRBJ1-2 and V is TRBV29-1; TRBD1 aligns across 8 bases. Looked up from germline, CDR1 is SQVTM and CDR2 is ANQGSEA. J gave up 8 bases and V 4 bases, and 9 bases lay outside the gene matches. This CDR3 spans 13 amino acids. CDR3 nucleotide sequence: TGCAGCGTTGGGTCCCAGGGGGCGCGAGGCTACACCTTC. It specifies CSVGSQGARGYTF.

The chain employs TRBV6-5 and TRBJ2-3, with TRBD2 matching over 8 bases. The CDR3 loop spans 14 amino acids. The germline gives CDR1 MNHEY, CDR2 SVGAGI. The V gene end was trimmed by 8 bases and the J gene end by 0 bases; junction bases not matched to a gene: 4. The CDR3 bases are TGTGCCAGCGCACTAGCGGCGAGCACAGATACGCAGTATTTT. Translated: CASALAASTDTQYF.

CDR3 bases: TGTGCCAGTAGTATAGAGAAGCTGAGCTCCTACGAGCAGTACTTC. Protein: CASSIEKLSSYEQYF. The rearrangement joins TRBV19 to TRBJ2-7; no firm D call. From germline, CDR1 is LNHDA and CDR2 SQIVND (reference sequence). This CDR3 contains 15 residues. V lost 0 bases and J lost 0, with 9 bases in between.

This clone was detected ten times or more. The chain recombines TRBV6-5 with TRBJ1-5; D perhaps matches TRBD1 (6 bases). This CDR3 has 15 residues. Germline V CDR1 and CDR2: MNHEY, SVGAGI. Trimming removed 6 bases at V and 2 bases at J, with 14 bases between. The CDR3 region has the DNA TGTGCCAGCAGCTTCTCAGGGGTACGCAATCAGCCCCAGCATTTT. The encoded protein is CASSFSGVRNQPQHF.

V is TRBV2 and J is TRBJ1-5, with 9 bases that match TRBD1. The germline CDR1 and CDR2 sequences are SNHLY and FYNNEI. The V gene end was trimmed by 6 bases and the J gene end by 2 bases; junction bases not matched to a gene: 2. The length of the CDR3 is 14 residues. CDR3: CASRRTGGNQPQHF. The CDR3 region has the DNA TGTGCCAGCAGGAGGACAGGGGGCAATCAGCCCCAGCATTTT.

The gene calls are TRBV30 and TRBJ1-5; no reliable D call. From germline, CDR1 is GTSNPN and CDR2 SVGIG (reference sequence). Trimming pared 2 bases from V and 10 bases from J, leaving 18 bases between. CDR3 length: 14 residues. The DNA of the CDR3 is TGTGCCTGGAGTATGGCACAGCCCGACGGACCCCAGCATTTT. Translating gives CAWSMAQPDGPQHF.

The chain couples TRBV29-1 to TRBJ1-5; no definite D call. This CDR3 spans 15 amino acids. Germline loops: CDR1 SQVTM, CDR2 ANQGSEA. Trimming took off 4 bases at V and 0 bases at J, with 13 bases between the two ends. The CDR3 loop reads CSVGNSDYSNQPQHF. CDR3 nucleotides: TGCAGCGTTGGAAACAGTGACTATAGCAATCAGCCCCAGCATTTT.

This clone was found a few times. The V call is TRBV23-1, the J call TRBJ1-5; TRBD1 matches 7 bases. TRBV23-1 is an open reading frame whose function is uncertain. This CDR3 spans 14 amino acids. Trimming at V came to 4 bases and at J to 4 bases, leaving 4 bases not matched to a gene. CDR3 DNA sequence: TGCGCCAGCAGTCCTTACAGGGGTAATCAGCCCCAGCATTTT. Translated: CASSPYRGNQPQHF.

There are a few counts of this clone. The rearrangement joins TRBV2 to TRBJ2-6, with D maybe TRBD2 (5 bases). CDR3 length: 16 residues. The V end was cut by 11 bases, the J end by 0 bases, with 17 bases between. Germline values: CDR1 SNHLY, CDR2 FYNNEI. CDR3 DNA sequence: TGTGCCCTCGATATCGGGGTAAACTCTGGGGCCAACGTCCTGACTTTC. Protein product: CALDIGVNSGANVLTF.

The chain joins TRBV30 to TRBJ2-7; the D gene is possibly TRBD1 (6 bases). In germline, CDR1 is GTSNPN, CDR2 SVGIG (reference sequence). The CDR3 is made up of 12 amino acids. The V end was cut by 6 bases, the J end by 3 bases, with 12 bases between. CDR3 in amino acids: CACKGDYYEQYF. The CDR3, as DNA: TGTGCCTGCAAGGGGGATTACTACGAGCAGTACTTC.